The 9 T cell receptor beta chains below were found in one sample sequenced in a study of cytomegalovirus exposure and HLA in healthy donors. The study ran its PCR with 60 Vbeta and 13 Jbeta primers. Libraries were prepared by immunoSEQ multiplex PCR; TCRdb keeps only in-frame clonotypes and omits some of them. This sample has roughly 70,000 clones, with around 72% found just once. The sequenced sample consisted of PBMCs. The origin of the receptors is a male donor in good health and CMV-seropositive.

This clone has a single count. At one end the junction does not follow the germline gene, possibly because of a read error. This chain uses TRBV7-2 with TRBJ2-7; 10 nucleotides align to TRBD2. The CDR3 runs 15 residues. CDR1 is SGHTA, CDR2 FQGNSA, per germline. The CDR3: CASSLAVSASGGRDF. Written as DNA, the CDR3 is TGTGCCAGCAGCTTAGCGGTATCGGCTAGCGGGGGTCGGGACTTC. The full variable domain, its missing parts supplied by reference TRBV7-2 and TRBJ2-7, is GAGVSQSPSNKVTEKGKDVELRCDPISGHTALYWYRQSLGQGLEFLIYFQGNSAPDKSGLPSDRFSAERTGGSVSTLTIQRTQQEDSAVYLCASSLAVSASGGRDFGPGTRLTVT.

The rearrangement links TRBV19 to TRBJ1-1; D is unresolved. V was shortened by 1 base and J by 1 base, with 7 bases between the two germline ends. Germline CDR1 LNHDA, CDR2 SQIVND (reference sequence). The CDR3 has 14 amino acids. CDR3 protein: CASSIGGANTEAFF. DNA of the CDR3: TGTGCCAGTAGTATAGGGGGAGCGAACACTGAAGCTTTCTTT. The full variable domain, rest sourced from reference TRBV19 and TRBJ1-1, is DGGITQSPKYLFRKEGQNVTLSCEQNLNHDAMYWYRQDPGQGLRLIYYSQIVNDFQKGDIAEGYSVSREKKESFPLTVTSAQKNPTAFYLCASSIGGANTEAFFGQGTRLTVV.

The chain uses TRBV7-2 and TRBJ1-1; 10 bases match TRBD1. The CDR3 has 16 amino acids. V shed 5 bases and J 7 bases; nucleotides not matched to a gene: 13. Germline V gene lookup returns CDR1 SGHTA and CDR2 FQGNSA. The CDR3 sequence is CASSTRQGAVSGEAFF. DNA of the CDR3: TGTGCCAGCAGCACCCGACAGGGGGCAGTTTCGGGTGAAGCTTTCTTT. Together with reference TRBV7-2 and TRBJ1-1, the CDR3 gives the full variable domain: GAGVSQSPSNKVTEKGKDVELRCDPISGHTALYWYRQSLGQGLEFLIYFQGNSAPDKSGLPSDRFSAERTGGSVSTLTIQRTQQEDSAVYLCASSTRQGAVSGEAFFGQGTRLTVV.

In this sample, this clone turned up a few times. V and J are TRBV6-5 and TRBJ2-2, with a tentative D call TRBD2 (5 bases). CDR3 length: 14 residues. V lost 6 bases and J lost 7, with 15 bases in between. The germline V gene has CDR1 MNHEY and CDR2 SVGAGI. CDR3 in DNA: TGTGCCAGCAGCCGCCGGAGGCCCGGCGGGGAGCTGTTTTTT. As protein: CASSRRRPGGELFF.

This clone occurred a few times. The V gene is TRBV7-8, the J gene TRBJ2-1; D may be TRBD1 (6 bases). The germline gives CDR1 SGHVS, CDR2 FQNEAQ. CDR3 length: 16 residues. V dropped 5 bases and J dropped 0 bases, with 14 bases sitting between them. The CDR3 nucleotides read TGTGCCAGCAGCCCGAGACAGGCCTCCTCCTACAATGAGCAGTTCTTC. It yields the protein CASSPRQASSYNEQFF. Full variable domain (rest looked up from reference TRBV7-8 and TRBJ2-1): GAGVSQSPRYKVAKRGQDVALRCDPISGHVSLFWYQQALGQGPEFLTYFQNEAQLDKSGLPSDRFFAERPEGSVSTLKIQRTQQEDSAVYLCASSPRQASSYNEQFFGPGTRLTVL.

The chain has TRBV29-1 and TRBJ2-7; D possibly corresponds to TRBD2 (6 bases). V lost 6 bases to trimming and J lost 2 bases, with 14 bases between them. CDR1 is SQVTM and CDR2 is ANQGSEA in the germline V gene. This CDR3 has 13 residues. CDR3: CSVRPAGTYEQYF. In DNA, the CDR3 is TGCAGCGTCCGACCCGCGGGAACCTACGAGCAGTACTTC.

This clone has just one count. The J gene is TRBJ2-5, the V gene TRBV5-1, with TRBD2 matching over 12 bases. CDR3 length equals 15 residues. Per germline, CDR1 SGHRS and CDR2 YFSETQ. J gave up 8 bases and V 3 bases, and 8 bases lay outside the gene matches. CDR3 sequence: CASSYGTSGPGTQYF. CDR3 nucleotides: TGCGCCAGCAGCTACGGGACTAGCGGGCCCGGAACCCAGTACTTC. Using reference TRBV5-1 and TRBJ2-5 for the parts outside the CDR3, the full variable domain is KAGVTQTPRYLIKTRGQQVTLSCSPISGHRSVSWYQQTPGQGLQFLFEYFSETQRNKGNFPGRFSGRQFSNSRSEMNVSTLELGDSALYLCASSYGTSGPGTQYFGPGTRLLVL.

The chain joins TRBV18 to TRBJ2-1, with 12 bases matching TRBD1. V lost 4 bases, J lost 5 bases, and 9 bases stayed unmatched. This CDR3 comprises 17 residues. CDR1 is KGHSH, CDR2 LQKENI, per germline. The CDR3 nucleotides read TGTGCCAGCTCACGCATGCCGGGACAGGGGGCGAACAATGAGCAGTTCTTC. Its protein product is CASSRMPGQGANNEQFF. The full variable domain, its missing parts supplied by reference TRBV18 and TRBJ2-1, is NAGVMQNPRHLVRRRGQEARLRCSPMKGHSHVYWYRQLPEEGLKFMVYLQKENIIDESGMPKERFSAEFPKEGPSILRIQQVVRGDSAAYFCASSRMPGQGANNEQFFGPGTRLTVL.

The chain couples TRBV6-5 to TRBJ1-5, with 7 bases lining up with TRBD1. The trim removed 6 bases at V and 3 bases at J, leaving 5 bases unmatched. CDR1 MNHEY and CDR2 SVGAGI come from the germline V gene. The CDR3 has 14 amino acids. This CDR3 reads CASSLDRVNQPQHF. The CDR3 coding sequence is TGTGCCAGCAGCCTAGACAGGGTCAATCAGCCCCAGCATTTT.